This T cell receptor beta chain was recorded in a study of shared clonotypes between healthy human individuals. Study overall: The study used three CD4 naive, three CD4 memory, two CD8 naive and one CD8 memory plate per donor.

The protocol was immunoSEQ multiplex PCR, while the TCRdb copy is restricted to in-frame clones and leaves out a portion. The sample contains approximately 1.1 million clones, 75% to 80% of which appear only once. Every contributor of samples was a Caucasian grown-up residing in Nashville, Tennessee. CDR3 length: 19 amino acids. The ends were cut back, 0 bases at V and 8 bases at J, with 26 bases in the middle. The sample taken for sequencing was memory CD4+ T cells from PBMCs. The subset denotes: CD45RA-negative fraction. The V gene is TRBV6-7, the J gene TRBJ2-1; D unresolved. TRBV6-7 is treated as an ORF (open reading frame) with a function not yet certain. This sequence was found in a young man in good health. Some clones in this sample may be carry-over from other donors' samples. The CDR3 region has the DNA TGTGCCAGCAGTTACTCTTTTTTTTCGGGTAGTCCACGGTCGGATGAGCAGTTCTTC. Its translation is CASSYSFFSGSPRSDEQFF.